This is a list of T cell receptor beta chains from one sample in a study of OX40 agonist ivuxolimab in advanced cancers. Repertoires were generated with immunoSEQ multiplex PCR, while TCRdb's copy carries only in-frame clones and drops some. The sample records under 65,000 clones, approximately 89% being singletons. Sequencing was performed on CD4+ or CD8+ T cells sorted from blood, taken in a trial of the OX40 agonist ivuxolimab. Receptors were obtained from an adult with an advanced solid tumor such as melanoma, head and neck, liver or kidney cancer. The CDR3 runs from the conserved cysteine through the conserved F or W. D genes are given only for firm matches. Size is omitted from some rows. Given values are once, few, many or a class for expanded clones.

V,J,size,D,DNA,CDR3
TRBV28,TRBJ1-1,NA,TRBD1,TGTGCCAGCAGTGATCCTTCGACAGGGGGTTCCACTGAAGCTTTCTTT,CASSDPSTGGSTEAFF
TRBV29-1,TRBJ1-1,NA,TRBD1,TGCAGCGTTGCCGGGACAGCGCGGAACTGGGGGACGAACACTGAAGCTTTCTTT,CSVAGTARNWGTNTEAFF
TRBV4-1,TRBJ2-7,NA,TRBD2,TGCGCCAGCAGCGATAGCGGGGGCGGAGGCTACGAGCAGTACTTC,CASSDSGGGGYEQYF
TRBV6-5,TRBJ2-7,NA,TRBD1,TGTGCCAGCAGTTACTCTTGGACAGGGGGAGACGAGCAGTACTTC,CASSYSWTGGDEQYF
TRBV15,TRBJ2-1,NA,NA,TGTGCCACTAGCGACCGGGGCCCCTACAATGAGCAGTTCTTC,CATSDRGPYNEQFF
TRBV7-2,TRBJ2-1,NA,NA,TGTGCCAGCAGTCATCCAACAGGCTCCTACAATGAGCAGTTCTTC,CASSHPTGSYNEQFF
TRBV15,TRBJ2-7,NA,NA,TGTGCCACCAGTGCCGGGACAACAAACGAGCAGTACTTC,CATSAGTTNEQYF
TRBV19,TRBJ1-1,NA,NA,TGTGCCAGTAGTCTGAACACTGAAGCTTTCTTT,CASSLNTEAFF
TRBV9,TRBJ2-3,once,TRBD1,TGTGCCAGCAGCGTCCAGAGGACAGGGGGCACAGATACGCAGTATTTT,CASSVQRTGGTDTQYF
TRBV6-6,TRBJ2-2,NA,NA,TGTGCCAGCAGTTACTCACCATACACCGGGGAGCTGTTTTTT,CASSYSPYTGELFF
TRBV15,TRBJ1-6,NA,NA,TGTGCCACCAGCAGAGAAGATTCGTATCGGAGCTCCTATAATTCACCCCTCCACTTT,CATSREDSYRSSYNSPLHF
TRBV4-1,TRBJ2-7,NA,TRBD2,TGCGCCAGCAGCCTCCTAGCGGGGGGATCCTACGAGCAGTACTTC,CASSLLAGGSYEQYF
TRBV14,TRBJ2-1,NA,TRBD2,TGTGCCAGCAGCCAAGATGCGGGCGGGGGGCTTTCCTACAATGAGCAGTTCTTC,CASSQDAGGGLSYNEQFF
TRBV4-1,TRBJ2-2,NA,TRBD2,TGCGCCAGCAGCCTAAGCGGGGGGGCCACCGGGGAGCTGTTTTTT,CASSLSGGATGELFF
TRBV11-2,TRBJ1-5,once,NA,TGTGCCAGCAGCTTAAACCCGGAGAGCAATCAGCCCCAGCATTTT,CASSLNPESNQPQHF
TRBV5-1,TRBJ1-2,few,NA,TGCGCCAGCAGCTTGGCGGGTAGACATCACCGAGACTATGGCTACACCTTC,CASSLAGRHHRDYGYTF
TRBV18,TRBJ1-1,NA,NA,TGTGCCAGCTCATTGGACGTGAACACTGAAGCTTTCTTT,CASSLDVNTEAFF
TRBV10-3,TRBJ1-3,NA,TRBD1,TGTGCCATCATGACGGGCGCGACAGGGGTATATTTT,CAIMTGATGVYF
TRBV7-2,TRBJ1-3,NA,NA,TGTGCCAGCAGCTTAGACAGGGCGTCTGGAAACACCATATATTTT,CASSLDRASGNTIYF
TRBV5-1,TRBJ1-1,NA,NA,TGCGCCAGCAGCCCCCCCTGGGGCACTGAAGCTTTCTTT,CASSPPWGTEAFF
TRBV30,TRBJ1-5,once,NA,TGTGCCTGGAGTATTCAGGGGAATCAGCCCCAGCATTTT,CAWSIQGNQPQHF
TRBV7-9,TRBJ1-4,medium-sized,NA,TGTGCCAGCAGCTTAGGGACAGCAACTAATGAAAAACTGTTTTTT,CASSLGTATNEKLFF
TRBV5-4,TRBJ2-7,NA,NA,TGTGCCAGCAGCTTGGGGGGACAAGCCTACGAGCAGTACTTC,CASSLGGQAYEQYF
TRBV27,TRBJ2-4,NA,TRBD1,TGTGCCAGCAGTCCGACAGGGGCGCTCGGTTTAAAAAACATTCAGTACTTC,CASSPTGALGLKNIQYF
TRBV19,TRBJ2-5,NA,NA,TGTGCCAGTAGTATAGTGGGGGTAGAGACCCAGTACTTC,CASSIVGVETQYF